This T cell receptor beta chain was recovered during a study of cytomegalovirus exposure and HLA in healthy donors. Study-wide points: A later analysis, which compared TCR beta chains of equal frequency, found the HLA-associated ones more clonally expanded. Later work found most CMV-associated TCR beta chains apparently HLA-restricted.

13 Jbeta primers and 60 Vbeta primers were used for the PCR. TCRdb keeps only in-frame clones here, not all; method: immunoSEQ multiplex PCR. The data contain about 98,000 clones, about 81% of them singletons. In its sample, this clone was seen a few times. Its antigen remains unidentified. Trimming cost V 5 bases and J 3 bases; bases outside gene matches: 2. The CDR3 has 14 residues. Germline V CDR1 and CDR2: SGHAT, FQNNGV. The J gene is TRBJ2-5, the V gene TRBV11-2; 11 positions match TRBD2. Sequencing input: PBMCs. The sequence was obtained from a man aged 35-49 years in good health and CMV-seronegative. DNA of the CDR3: TGTGCCAGCAGCGAGACTAGCGGGGAAGAGACCCAGTACTTC. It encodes CASSETSGEETQYF.